What follows are 12 T cell receptor beta chains derived from one specimen sequenced in a study of shared clonotypes between healthy human individuals. The protocol was immunoSEQ multiplex PCR, while the TCRdb copy is restricted to in-frame clones and leaves out a portion. The data hold some 680,000 clones, with 55% to 85% observed a single time. Sequencing used memory CD4+ T cells sorted from blood. This sample's subset: CD45RA-negative fraction. These receptor sequences come from a woman younger than 45 in good health.

The chain is built from TRBV5-4 and TRBJ2-5; D remains unclear. V was trimmed by 2 bases and J by 3 bases, leaving 17 bases between them. The CDR3 totals 16 residues. Germline V gene sequence: CDR1 SGHNT, CDR2 YYREEE (reference sequence). The chain's CDR3 is CASSFVGLFQKETQYF. CDR3 nucleotides: TGTGCCAGCAGCTTTGTTGGTCTATTCCAAAAAGAGACCCAGTACTTC.

V and J are TRBV6-5 and TRBJ2-5; possible D gene TRBD1, 6 bases. CDR1 MNHEY and CDR2 SVGAGI come from the germline V gene. Trimming removed 7 bases from V and 5 bases from J, with 20 bases in between. The CDR3 contains 15 residues. CDR3 DNA: TGTGCCAGCAAAACTAGGGACACCGGCGGGGAGACCCAGTACTTC. It encodes CASKTRDTGGETQYF.

The genes are TRBV28 and TRBJ1-2; perhaps TRBD1 as D (6 bases). Deletions cut 4 bases from V and 4 bases from J, with 16 bases between. The CDR3 loop spans 15 amino acids. CDR1 is MDHEN, CDR2 SYDVKM, per germline. CDR3 DNA sequence: TGTGCCAGCAGTTCACCTACAGGGACGGGCTATGGCTACACCTTC. Translation gives CASSSPTGTGYGYTF.

The sample holds a few counts of this clone. The chain uses TRBV7-9 and TRBJ1-2; D unresolved. The CDR3 sequence is 14 residues long. The V gene lost 9 bases and the J gene lost 2 bases, with 16 bases spanning the gap. The V gene's germline CDR1 is SEHNR and CDR2 FQNEAQ (reference sequence). The CDR3 here is CASSGLTANYGYTF. Written as DNA, the CDR3 is TGTGCCAGTTCCGGATTAACAGCGAACTATGGCTACACCTTC.

The gene calls are TRBV6-5 and TRBJ1-5, with D maybe TRBD1 (5 bases). The CDR3 runs 15 residues. Germline CDR1 and CDR2: MNHEY and SVGAGI. V was shortened by 2 bases and J by 6 bases, with 14 bases between the two germline ends. CDR3 loop: CASSYAAGQGQPQHF. The DNA of the CDR3 is TGTGCCAGCAGTTACGCGGCAGGACAAGGTCAGCCCCAGCATTTT.

With regard to this clone: Distinct nucleotide sequences in the sample also encode this CDR3. The rearrangement uses TRBV6-5 and TRBJ2-7; weak D call: TRBD1 (5 bases). V dropped 2 bases and J dropped 2 bases, with 10 bases sitting between them. The CDR3 covers 14 residues. Germline CDR1 reads MNHEY; CDR2 reads SVGAGI. CDR3 in DNA: TGTGCCAGCAGTTACCAAGCAGGGCCCTACGAGCAGTACTTC. Its protein product is CASSYQAGPYEQYF.

The V gene is TRBV29-1, the J gene TRBJ2-6, with D possibly matching TRBD2 (5 bases). The CDR3 length is 15 residues. Germline assignment: CDR1 SQVTM and CDR2 ANQGSEA. Trimming took 4 bases from V and 2 from J, leaving 12 bases between them. For the CDR3, the DNA is TGCAGCGTTGGGGCTATGCGGGCTGGGGCCAACGTCCTGACTTTC. Translation: CSVGAMRAGANVLTF.

CDR3 DNA sequence: TGTGCCAGCAGCTTGGTCGACAGGGAGACTGAAGCTTTCTTT. Translating gives CASSLVDRETEAFF. The chain has TRBV5-6 and TRBJ1-1; 7 bases line up with TRBD1. V gave up 0 bases and J gave up 5 bases; unmatched junction bases: 4. Germline CDR1 is SGHDT and CDR2 is YYEEEE. The CDR3 totals 14 residues.

V gene TRBV15 combines with J gene TRBJ2-2; D is ambiguous. CDR1 and CDR2 from the germline V gene are LNHNV and YYDKDF (reference sequence). Deletions cut 0 bases from V and 4 bases from J, with 15 bases between. The CDR3 runs 17 residues. The CDR3 protein is CATSREMAFGVTGELFF. The CDR3 DNA follows: TGTGCCACCAGCAGAGAAATGGCGTTTGGGGTCACCGGGGAGCTGTTTTTT.

Comment on this clone: Other DNA sequences in the sample encode the same CDR3. The rearrangement uses TRBV27 and TRBJ2-7, with 8 bases fitting TRBD1. Germline values: CDR1 MNHEY, CDR2 SMNVEV (reference sequence). The junction had 2 bases not matched to a gene; V was cut back by 5 bases and J by 2 bases. The CDR3 is 13 amino acids. The CDR3 DNA is TGTGCCAGCAGTAGACAGGGGCCCTACGAGCAGTACTTC. Translating gives CASSRQGPYEQYF.

This clone was found a few times. Other DNA sequences within the sample encode an identical CDR3. V is TRBV5-1 and J is TRBJ1-2, with D perhaps matching TRBD1 (5 bases). The CDR3 extends over 14 amino acids. Germline values: CDR1 SGHRS, CDR2 YFSETQ. Trimming left V 1 base short and J 3 bases short, with 10 bases between. The CDR3 region is CASSLTGTDYGYTF. CDR3 DNA sequence: TGCGCCAGCAGCTTGACCGGGACGGACTATGGCTACACCTTC. Complete variable domain (other parts from reference TRBV5-1 and TRBJ1-2): KAGVTQTPRYLIKTRGQQVTLSCSPISGHRSVSWYQQTPGQGLQFLFEYFSETQRNKGNFPGRFSGRQFSNSRSEMNVSTLELGDSALYLCASSLTGTDYGYTFGSGTRLTVV.

The rearrangement links TRBV15 to TRBJ2-3; TRBD2 matches at 11 bases. CDR1 is LNHNV and CDR2 is YYDKDF in the germline V gene (reference sequence). The CDR3 covers 16 residues. Trimming removed 5 bases from V and 5 bases from J; junction bases left unmatched: 9. The CDR3: CATSLGLAGDLDTQYF. CDR3 sequence (DNA): TGTGCCACCAGCCTCGGACTAGCGGGTGACTTAGATACGCAGTATTTT.